The clone carrying this T cell receptor (beta chain) showed up many times. As yet, its antigen is unknown. The sample is drawn from a study of response to subunit inactivated influenza vaccine. Trimming left V 0 bases short and J 8 bases short, with 14 bases between. Germline assignment: CDR1 MNHEY and CDR2 SVGAGI. The CDR3 is made up of 16 amino acids. Broader study findings: Each seasonal flu vaccination may recruit only limited new T cells, authors suggested.

MiXCR was run by TCRdb on the RT-PCR reads, yielding one entry per CDR3 protein. Of about 520,000 distinct CDR3 sequences in the sample, approximately 7.7% were seen once. Sequenced material: PBMCs from blood, taken 23 months after vaccination. This receptor was identified in a man aged 45 to 70 who received an inactivated influenza vaccine. This rearrangement joins TRBV6-5 to TRBJ1-6; a weak D match, TRBD1 (5 bases). Here the CDR3 reads CASSYSGLRAYSPLHF. The DNA for the CDR3 is TGTGCCAGCAGTTACTCGGGTCTCAGGGCGTATTCACCCCTCCACTTT.